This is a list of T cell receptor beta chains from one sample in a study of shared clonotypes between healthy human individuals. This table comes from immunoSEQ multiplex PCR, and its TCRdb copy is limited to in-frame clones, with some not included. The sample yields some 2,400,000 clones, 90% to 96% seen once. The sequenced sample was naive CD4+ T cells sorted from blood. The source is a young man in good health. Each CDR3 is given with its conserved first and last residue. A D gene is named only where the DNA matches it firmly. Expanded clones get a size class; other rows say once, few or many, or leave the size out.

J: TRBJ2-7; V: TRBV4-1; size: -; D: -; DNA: TGCGCCAGCAGCCCTGAGCATCTAAGCTCCTACGAGCAGTACTTC; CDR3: CASSPEHLSSYEQYF
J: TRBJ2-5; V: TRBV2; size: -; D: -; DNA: TGTGCCAGCAGCCTCCTGAGTGGGGGCGAGACCCAGTACTTC; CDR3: CASSLLSGGETQYF
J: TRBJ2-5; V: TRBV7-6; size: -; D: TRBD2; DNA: TGTGCCAGCAGCCTTCGGACTAGCGGGGGGCCTCAAGAGACCCAGTACTTC; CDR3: CASSLRTSGGPQETQYF
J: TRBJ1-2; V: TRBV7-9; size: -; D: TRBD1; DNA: TGTGCCAGCAGCGTAAGACAGGGAAGAGCTAACTATGGCTACACCTTC; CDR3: CASSVRQGRANYGYTF
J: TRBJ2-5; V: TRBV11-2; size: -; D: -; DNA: TGTGCCAGCAGCACGGGGGGCACGTGGGAGACCCAGTACTTC; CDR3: CASSTGGTWETQYF
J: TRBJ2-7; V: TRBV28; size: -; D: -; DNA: TGTGCCAGCAGTCTCGGGACCCCCTACGAGCAGTACTTC; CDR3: CASSLGTPYEQYF
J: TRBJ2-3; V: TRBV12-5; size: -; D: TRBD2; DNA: TGTGCTAGTGGTTTGGTACGAACGCGGGAGGGGATAGGTGATCCGCAGTATTTT; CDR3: CASGLVRTREGIGDPQYF
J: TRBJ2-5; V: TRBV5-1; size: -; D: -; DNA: TGCGCCAGCAGCCCACAAGACAGCTTGGGAGAGACCCAGTACTTC; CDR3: CASSPQDSLGETQYF
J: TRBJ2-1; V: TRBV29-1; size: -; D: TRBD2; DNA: TGCAGCGTTGATGAGGGCGGGAGAACCTACAATGAGCAGTTCTTC; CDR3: CSVDEGGRTYNEQFF
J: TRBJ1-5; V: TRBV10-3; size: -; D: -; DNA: TGTGCCATCAGTGAGTCCGGTGGGGCCAATCAGCCCCAGCATTTT; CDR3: CAISESGGANQPQHF
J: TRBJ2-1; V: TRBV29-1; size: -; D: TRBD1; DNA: TGCAGCGTTGGGGGACAGTCCAGCTCCTACAATGAGCAGTTCTTC; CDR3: CSVGGQSSSYNEQFF
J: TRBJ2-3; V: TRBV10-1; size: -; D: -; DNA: TGCGCCAGCAGTGAATCGACCAGGGATACGCAGTATTTT; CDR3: CASSESTRDTQYF
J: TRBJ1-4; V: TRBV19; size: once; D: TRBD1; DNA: TGTGCCAGTAGTGGAGGGACAGAGCCAACTAATGAAAAACTGTTTTTT; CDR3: CASSGGTEPTNEKLFF
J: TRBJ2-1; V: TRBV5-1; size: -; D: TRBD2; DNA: TGCGCCAGCAGCTTGTCACTAGCGGGAGGAATTGAGCAGTTCTTC; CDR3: CASSLSLAGGIEQFF
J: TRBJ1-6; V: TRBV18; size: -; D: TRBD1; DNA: TGTGCCAGCTCACCAGCACAGGGGAAGGTTTCACCCCTCCACTTT; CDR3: CASSPAQGKVSPLHF
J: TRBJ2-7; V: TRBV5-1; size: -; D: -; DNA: TGCGCCAGCAGCTTGCAGGACAGCCACGAGCAGTACTTC; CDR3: CASSLQDSHEQYF
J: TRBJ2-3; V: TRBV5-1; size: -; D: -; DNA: TGCGCCAGCAGCTTTGCGACAACAGATACGCAGTATTTT; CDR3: CASSFATTDTQYF
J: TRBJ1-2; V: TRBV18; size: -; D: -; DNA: TGTGCCAGCTCACCAAGGCCAGGCGATGGCTACACCTTC; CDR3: CASSPRPGDGYTF
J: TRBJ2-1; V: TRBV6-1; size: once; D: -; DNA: TGTGCCTCTTCGTTGGCAGGGCGGGTTATCCATGAGCAGTTCTTC; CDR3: CASSLAGRVIHEQFF
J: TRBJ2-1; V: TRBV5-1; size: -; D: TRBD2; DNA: TGCGCCAGCAGCTTGGGGCTAGCGGAGTACAATGAGCAGTTCTTC; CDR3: CASSLGLAEYNEQFF
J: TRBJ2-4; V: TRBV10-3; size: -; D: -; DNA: TGTGCCATTGGGGACTTTCAGAACATTCAGTACTTC; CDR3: CAIGDFQNIQYF
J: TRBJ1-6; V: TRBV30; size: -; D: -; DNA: TGTGCCTGGACTGCAGAATATAATTCACCCCTCCACTTT; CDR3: CAWTAEYNSPLHF
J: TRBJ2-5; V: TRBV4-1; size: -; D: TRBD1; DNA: TGCGCCAGCAGCCAAGTAGCCCGGACAGGGGCGAAAGAGACCCAGTACTTC; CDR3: CASSQVARTGAKETQYF
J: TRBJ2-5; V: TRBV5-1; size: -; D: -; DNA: TGCGCCAGCAGCTTGGCCGTCGGGGTCCAGGTTGGTGAGACCCAGTACTTC; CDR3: CASSLAVGVQVGETQYF
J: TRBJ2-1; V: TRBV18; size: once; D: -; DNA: TGTGCCAGCTCACCAGGGCAGGTCAGCTCCTACAATGAGCAGTTCTTC; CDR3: CASSPGQVSSYNEQFF
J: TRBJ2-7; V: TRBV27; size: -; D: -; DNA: TGTGCCAGCAGTTTTACGGGACTCAGCTCCTACGAGCAGTACTTC; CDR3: CASSFTGLSSYEQYF
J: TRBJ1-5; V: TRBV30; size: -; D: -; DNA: TGTGCCTGGAGTGTACCCGTAAGCAATCAGCCCCAGCATTTT; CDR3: CAWSVPVSNQPQHF
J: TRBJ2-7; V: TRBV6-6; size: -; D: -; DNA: TGTGCCAGCAGTTACGCTGCCCCCCGAAACTACGAGCAGTACTTC; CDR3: CASSYAAPRNYEQYF
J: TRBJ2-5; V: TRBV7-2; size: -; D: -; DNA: TGTGCCAGCAGCTTAACATCGAGGGGACTGTACTTC; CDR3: CASSLTSRGLYF
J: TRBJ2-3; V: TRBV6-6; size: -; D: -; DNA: TGTGCCAGCAGTTACTCGACCGGGGATACGCAGTATTTT; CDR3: CASSYSTGDTQYF
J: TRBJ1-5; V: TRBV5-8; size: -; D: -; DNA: TGTGCCAGCAGCTTGGGGGACGGTTTCAATCAGCCCCAGCATTTT; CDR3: CASSLGDGFNQPQHF
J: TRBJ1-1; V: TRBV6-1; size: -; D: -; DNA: TGTGCCAGCAGTGAAGTTCGAGGGGGGGTAGGCACTGAAGCTTTCTTT; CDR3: CASSEVRGGVGTEAFF
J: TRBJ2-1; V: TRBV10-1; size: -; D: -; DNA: TGCGCCAGTTCAAGGGAAACGGGACTCGCGCCTGATGAGCAGTTCTTC; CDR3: CASSRETGLAPDEQFF
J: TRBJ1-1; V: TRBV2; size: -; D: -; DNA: TGTGCCAGCAGTGTACGGACCCTTAGCACTGAAGCTTTCTTT; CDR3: CASSVRTLSTEAFF
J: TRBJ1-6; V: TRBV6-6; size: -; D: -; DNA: TGTGCCAGCAGTTACTCGAGTGGCTATAATTCACCCCTCCACTTT; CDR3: CASSYSSGYNSPLHF
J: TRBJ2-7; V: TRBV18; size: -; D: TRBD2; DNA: TGTGCCAGCTCACCAGGACTAGGGGATTCCTACGAGCAGTACTTC; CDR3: CASSPGLGDSYEQYF
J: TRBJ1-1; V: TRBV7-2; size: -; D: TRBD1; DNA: TGTGCCAGCATCAAAACAGGGGTTGAGAACACTGAAGCTTTCTTT; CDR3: CASIKTGVENTEAFF
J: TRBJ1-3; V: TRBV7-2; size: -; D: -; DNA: TGTGCCAGCAGCCTACAGGGATCTGGAAACACCATATATTTT; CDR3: CASSLQGSGNTIYF
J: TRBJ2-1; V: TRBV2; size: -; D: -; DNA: TGTGCCAGCAGTGACGGATACTACAATGAGCAGTTCTTC; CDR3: CASSDGYYNEQFF
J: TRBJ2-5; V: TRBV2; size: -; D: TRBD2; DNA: TGTGCCAGCAGTGCGGAGCGGGAGGGGTTAGAGACCCAGTACTTC; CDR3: CASSAEREGLETQYF
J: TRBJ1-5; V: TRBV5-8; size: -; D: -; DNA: TGTGCCAGCAGCTTGAGCAGGCTTAATCAGCCCCAGCATTTT; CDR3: CASSLSRLNQPQHF
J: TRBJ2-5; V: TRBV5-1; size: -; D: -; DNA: TGCGCCAGCACCATAACAGGGTTTCAAGAGACCCAGTACTTC; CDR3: CASTITGFQETQYF
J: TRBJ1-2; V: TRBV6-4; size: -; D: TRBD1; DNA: TGTGCCAGCACTCGACAGGGTTCTAACTATGGCTACACCTTC; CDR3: CASTRQGSNYGYTF
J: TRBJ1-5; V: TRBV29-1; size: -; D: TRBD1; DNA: TGCAGCGTTGAAGAAAACACAGGGGGATCCCAGCATTTT; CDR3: CSVEENTGGSQHF
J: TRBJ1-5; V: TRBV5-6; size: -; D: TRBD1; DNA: TGTGCCAGCAGCTTGGGCCCAGGTTCGCAGGGGGCCCAGCATTTT; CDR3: CASSLGPGSQGAQHF
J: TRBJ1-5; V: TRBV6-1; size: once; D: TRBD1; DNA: TGTGCCAGCAGTGACCCGACAGGGGGGACGAATCAGCCCCAGCATTTT; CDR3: CASSDPTGGTNQPQHF
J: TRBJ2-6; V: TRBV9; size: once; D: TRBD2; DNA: TGTGCCAGCTCTAGCGGGAGCACTTCTGGGGCCAACGTCCTGACTTTC; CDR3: CASSSGSTSGANVLTF
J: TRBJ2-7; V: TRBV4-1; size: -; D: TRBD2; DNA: TGCGCCAGCAGCCAAGGGGGACTAGCGGGTCTCTACGAGCAGTACTTC; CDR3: CASSQGGLAGLYEQYF
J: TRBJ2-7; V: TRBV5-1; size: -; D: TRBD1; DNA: TGCGCCAGCAGCGTAGTTGTCGACAGGGTAAAATACGAGCAGTACTTC; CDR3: CASSVVVDRVKYEQYF
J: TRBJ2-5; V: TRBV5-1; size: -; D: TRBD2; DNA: TGCGCCAGCAGCGAGGGACTAGCGGGAGGAGAGACCCAGTACTTC; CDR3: CASSEGLAGGETQYF
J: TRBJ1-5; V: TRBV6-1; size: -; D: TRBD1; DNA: TGTGCCAGCAGTGCGGACAGGAATCAGCCCCAGCATTTT; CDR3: CASSADRNQPQHF
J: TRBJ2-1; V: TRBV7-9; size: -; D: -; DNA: TGTGCCAGCAGCTCATACGGGACCTCCTTTTCGGGTGAGCAGTTCTTC; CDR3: CASSSYGTSFSGEQFF
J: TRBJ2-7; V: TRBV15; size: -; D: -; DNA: TGTGCCACCAGCTTAACAATCGGGTCGTCCTACGAGCAGTACTTC; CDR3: CATSLTIGSSYEQYF
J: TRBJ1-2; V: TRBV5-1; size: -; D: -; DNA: TGCGCCAGCAGCTTGGTAAGGGGAGATGGCTACACCTTC; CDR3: CASSLVRGDGYTF